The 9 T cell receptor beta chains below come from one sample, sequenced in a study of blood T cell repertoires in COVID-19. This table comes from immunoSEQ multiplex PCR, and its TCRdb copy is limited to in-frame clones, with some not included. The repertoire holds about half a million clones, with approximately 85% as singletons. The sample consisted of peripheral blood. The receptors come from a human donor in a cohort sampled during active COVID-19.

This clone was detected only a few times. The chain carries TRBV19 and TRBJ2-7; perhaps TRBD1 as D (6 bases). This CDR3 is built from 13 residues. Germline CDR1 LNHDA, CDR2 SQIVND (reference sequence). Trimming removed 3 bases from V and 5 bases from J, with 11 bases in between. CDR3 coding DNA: TGTGCCAGTAGTATGGGACGACAGGACGAGCAGTACTTC. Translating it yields CASSMGRQDEQYF.

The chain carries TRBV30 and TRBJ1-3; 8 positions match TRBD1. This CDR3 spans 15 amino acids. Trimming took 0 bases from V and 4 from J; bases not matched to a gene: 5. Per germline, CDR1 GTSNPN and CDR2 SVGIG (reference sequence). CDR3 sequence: CAWSVQRQGGNTIYF. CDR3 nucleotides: TGTGCCTGGAGTGTACAAAGACAGGGGGGAAACACCATATATTTT.

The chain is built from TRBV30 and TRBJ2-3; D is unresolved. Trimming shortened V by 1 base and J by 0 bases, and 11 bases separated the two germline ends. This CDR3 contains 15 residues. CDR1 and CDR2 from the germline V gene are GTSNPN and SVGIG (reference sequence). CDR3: CAWSAGPPSTDTQYF. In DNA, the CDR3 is TGTGCCTGGAGTGCGGGTCCTCCTAGCACAGATACGCAGTATTTT.

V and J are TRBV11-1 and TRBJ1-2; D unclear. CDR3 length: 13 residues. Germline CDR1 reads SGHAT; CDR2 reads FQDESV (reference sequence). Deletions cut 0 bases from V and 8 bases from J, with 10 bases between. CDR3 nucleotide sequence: TGTGCCAGCAGCTTAGCGGCGGCGGAAGGCTACACCTTC. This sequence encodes CASSLAAAEGYTF. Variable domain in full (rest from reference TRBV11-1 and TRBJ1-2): EAEVAQSPRYKITEKSQAVAFWCDPISGHATLYWYRQILGQGPELLVQFQDESVVDDSQLPKDRFSAERLKGVDSTLKIQPAELGDSAMYLCASSLAAAEGYTFGSGTRLTVV.

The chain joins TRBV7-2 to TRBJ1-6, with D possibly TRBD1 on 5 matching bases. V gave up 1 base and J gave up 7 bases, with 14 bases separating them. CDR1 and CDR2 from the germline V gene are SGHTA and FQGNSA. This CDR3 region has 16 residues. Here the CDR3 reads CASSLDGAGLNSPLHF. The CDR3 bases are TGTGCCAGCAGCTTAGATGGGGCAGGGTTAAATTCACCCCTCCACTTT.

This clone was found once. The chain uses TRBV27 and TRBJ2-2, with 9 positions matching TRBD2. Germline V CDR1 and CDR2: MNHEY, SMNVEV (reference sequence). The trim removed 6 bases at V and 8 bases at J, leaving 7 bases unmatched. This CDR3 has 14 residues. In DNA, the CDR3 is TGTGCCAGCAGGCGGGGGGGCTCGCTGGGGGAGCTGTTTTTT. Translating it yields CASRRGGSLGELFF.

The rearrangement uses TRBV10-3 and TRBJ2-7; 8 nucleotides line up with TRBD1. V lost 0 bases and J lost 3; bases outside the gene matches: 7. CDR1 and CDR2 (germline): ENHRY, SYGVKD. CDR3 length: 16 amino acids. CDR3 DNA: TGTGCCATCAGTGAGTCGTCGACAGGGGTTAACTACGAGCAGTACTTC. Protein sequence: CAISESSTGVNYEQYF.

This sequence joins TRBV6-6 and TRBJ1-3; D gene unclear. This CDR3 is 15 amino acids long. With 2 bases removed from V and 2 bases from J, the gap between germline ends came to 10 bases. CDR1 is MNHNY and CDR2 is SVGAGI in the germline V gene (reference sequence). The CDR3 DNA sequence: TGTGCCAGCAGTTACGAGGGTATTGCTGGAAACACCATATATTTT. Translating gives CASSYEGIAGNTIYF.

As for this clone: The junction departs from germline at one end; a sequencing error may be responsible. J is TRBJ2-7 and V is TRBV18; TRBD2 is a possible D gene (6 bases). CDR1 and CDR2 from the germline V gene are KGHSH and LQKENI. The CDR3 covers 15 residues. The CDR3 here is CASSPEGRDGGRRKF. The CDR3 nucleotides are TGTGCCAGCTCACCAGAGGGCAGGGACGGAGGGCGCCGGAAGTTC.